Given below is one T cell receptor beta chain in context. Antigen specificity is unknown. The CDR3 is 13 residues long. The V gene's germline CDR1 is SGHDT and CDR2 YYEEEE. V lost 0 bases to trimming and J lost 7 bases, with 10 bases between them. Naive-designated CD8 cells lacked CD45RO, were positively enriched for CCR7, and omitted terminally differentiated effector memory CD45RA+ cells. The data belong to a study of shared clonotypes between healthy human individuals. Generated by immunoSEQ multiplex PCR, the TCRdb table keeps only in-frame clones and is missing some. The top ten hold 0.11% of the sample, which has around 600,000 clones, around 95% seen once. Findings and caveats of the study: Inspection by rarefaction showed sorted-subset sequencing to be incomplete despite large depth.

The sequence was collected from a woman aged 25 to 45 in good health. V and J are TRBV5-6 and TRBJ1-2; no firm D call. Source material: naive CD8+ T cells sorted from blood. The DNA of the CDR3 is TGTGCCAGCAGCTTGGGACCGCCGGGTGGCTACACCTTC. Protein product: CASSLGPPGGYTF.